Listed here are 30 T cell receptor beta chains from one sample, sequenced in a study of metastatic and nonmetastatic thyroid tumors. Ahead of thyroid surgery, no patient had received treatment of any kind. TCRdb reprocessed the PCR reads using MiXCR. In the table there are about 40,000 clones, about 17% of which are singletons. The specimen was tumor tissue. Receptor source: a female donor with papillary thyroid cancer or a benign thyroid nodule (not recorded which). Some clones in this sample may be carry-over from other donors' samples.

The chain has TRBV18 and TRBJ1-5, with D possibly matching TRBD1 (6 bases). V lost 6 bases and J lost 0, with 18 bases in between. The CDR3 contains 17 residues. Per germline, CDR1 KGHSH and CDR2 LQKENI. CDR3 nucleotides: TGTGCCAGCTCGTGTCGTCTGGGGGCTCCTAGCAATCAGCCCCAGCATTTT. Translating it yields CASSCRLGAPSNQPQHF.

The V gene is TRBV11-2, the J gene TRBJ2-7, with D possibly being TRBD2 (6 bases). The CDR3 extends over 14 amino acids. Trimming removed 10 bases from V and 2 bases from J, with 18 bases in between. Looked up from germline, CDR1 is SGHAT and CDR2 is FQNNGV. CDR3 DNA sequence: TGTGCCATCATCTTCCCGGGAGACGCCTACGAGCAGTACTTC. Protein: CAIIFPGDAYEQYF. The full variable domain, rest sourced from reference TRBV11-2 and TRBJ2-7, is EAGVAQSPRYKIIEKRQSVAFWCNPISGHATLYWYQQILGQGPKLLIQFQNNGVVDDSQLPKDRFSAERLKGVDSTLKIQPAKLEDSAVYLCAIIFPGDAYEQYFGPGTRLTVT.

This clone has a count of ten or more. This chain joins TRBV7-2 and TRBJ2-3; no clear D gene. Germline V gene lookup returns CDR1 SGHTA and CDR2 FQGNSA. V was pared by 4 bases and J by 6 bases, with 8 bases between. The CDR3 has 12 amino acids. The CDR3 DNA reads TGTGCCAGCAGCTCCTCTTTGGATACGCAGTATTTT. Protein product: CASSSSLDTQYF.

This clone is classed as medium-sized (0.01 to 0.1%). This chain links TRBV20-1 with TRBJ2-5; TRBD2 aligns across 7 bases. From germline, CDR1 is DFQATT and CDR2 SNEGSKA (reference sequence). This CDR3 contains 12 residues. The trim removed 5 bases at V and 7 bases at J, leaving 7 bases unmatched. The CDR3: CSAGGERATQYF. CDR3 sequence (DNA): TGCAGTGCTGGGGGGGAGCGGGCGACCCAGTACTTC.

This clone was found many times. The chain combines TRBV6-1 with TRBJ1-5, with D unclear. The CDR3 extends over 12 amino acids. The V gene's germline CDR1 is MNHNS and CDR2 SASEGT. V lost 4 bases, J lost 6 bases, and 7 bases lay in between. The chain's CDR3 is CASSVYPQPQHF. In DNA form, the CDR3 reads TGTGCCAGCAGTGTTTACCCTCAGCCCCAGCATTTT.

This clone was detected many times. The chain combines TRBV20-1 with TRBJ2-3, with D hard to call. Germline V gene sequence: CDR1 DFQATT, CDR2 SNEGSKA (reference sequence). This CDR3 is built from 13 residues. V dropped 0 bases and J dropped 6 bases, with 10 bases sitting between them. CDR3 DNA sequence: TGCAGTGCTAGAGATGAGAGGCTGGATACGCAGTATTTT. Residues: CSARDERLDTQYF.

This clone was seen a few times. Other DNA variants within this sample encode the same CDR3. The chain employs TRBV5-4 and TRBJ1-1, with D hard to call. The CDR3 runs to 14 residues. Germline CDR1 is SGHNT and CDR2 is YYREEE (reference sequence). V lost 3 bases and J lost 4, with 13 bases in between. CDR3 nucleotides: TGTGCCAGCAGCTCCGGTACGGGGAGCACTGAAGCTTTCTTT. Its protein product is CASSSGTGSTEAFF. The full variable domain, with the rest looked up from reference TRBV5-4 and TRBJ1-1, is ETGVTQSPTHLIKTRGQQVTLRCSSQSGHNTVSWYQQALGQGPQFIFQYYREEENGRGNFPPRFSGLQFPNYSSELNVNALELDDSALYLCASSSGTGSTEAFFGQGTRLTVV.

This chain links TRBV9 with TRBJ2-7, with D possibly being TRBD2 (5 bases). V lost 4 bases to trimming and J lost 7 bases, with 18 bases between them. The CDR3 spans 14 residues. CDR1 and CDR2 (germline): SGDLS, YYNGEE. The CDR3 here is CASSLDLPPGEQYF. The DNA for the CDR3 is TGTGCCAGCAGCTTAGACCTCCCCCCGGGAGAGCAGTACTTC.

In its sample, this clone was seen many times. This chain connects TRBV5-1 to TRBJ2-7, with D possibly matching TRBD2 (6 bases). V was trimmed by 0 bases and J by 5 bases, leaving 15 bases between them. This CDR3 spans 15 amino acids. Germline assignment: CDR1 SGHRS and CDR2 YFSETQ. The CDR3 bases are TGCGCCAGCAGCTTGGCGGGCGGGAATCTCCACGAGCAGTACTTC. Amino acid sequence: CASSLAGGNLHEQYF.

At least ten counts were recorded for this clone. This chain joins TRBV27 and TRBJ2-2; possibly TRBD1 or TRBD2 for D (5 bases each). V was cut by 3 bases and J by 5 bases, with 13 bases left in between. The CDR3 sequence is 15 residues long. From germline, CDR1 is MNHEY and CDR2 SMNVEV (reference sequence). CDR3 nucleotide sequence: TGTGCCAGCAGTTTCCCGGGACCGATTACCGGGGAGCTGTTTTTT. Translated: CASSFPGPITGELFF.

This clone has a handful of counts. This may be a read error: a much more frequent sequence differs by one nucleotide. Other DNA sequences within the sample encode an identical CDR3. CDR3 coding DNA: TGTGCCAGCAGTTCCCAGGGGTTTCACGCTGAAGCCTTCTTT. It is translated as CASSSQGFHAEAFF. The rearrangement links TRBV6-2 or TRBV6-3 to TRBJ1-1, with D perhaps TRBD1 (6 bases). Per germline, CDR1 MNHEY and CDR2 SVGEGT. The CDR3 covers 14 residues.

The CDR3 DNA sequence: TGCAGTGCCTTATGCGGAGACTGGCAGCCCCAGCATTTT. Encoded protein: CSALCGDWQPQHF. The chain uses TRBV20-1 and TRBJ1-5; D is ambiguous. CDR1 and CDR2 (germline): DFQATT, SNEGSKA (reference sequence). V was pared by 6 bases and J by 7 bases, with 16 bases between. The CDR3 is 13 amino acids.

This clone was counted at least ten times. CDR3 region: CASSYGLTETQYF. The CDR3 DNA sequence: TGTGCCAGCAGTTACGGGCTAACAGAGACCCAGTACTTC. This chain uses TRBV6-2 or TRBV6-3 with TRBJ2-5; D is undetermined. The germline V gene encodes CDR1 MNHEY and CDR2 SVGEGT. The V and J ends lost 2 bases and 4 bases respectively, with 8 bases between them. There are 13 residues in the CDR3.

In its sample, this clone was seen many times. J is TRBJ1-3 and V is TRBV27; 9 bases map to TRBD1. Germline values: CDR1 MNHEY, CDR2 SMNVEV (reference sequence). Trimming at V came to 4 bases and at J to 3 bases, leaving 7 bases not matched to a gene. This CDR3 comprises 16 residues. The CDR3 DNA reads TGTGCCAGCAGTTCTGTTGGACAGGGGTTTGGAAACACCATATATTTT. Amino acid sequence: CASSSVGQGFGNTIYF.

V and J are TRBV2 and TRBJ1-1; TRBD1 matches 7 bases. Germline loops: CDR1 SNHLY, CDR2 FYNNEI. V lost 7 bases to trimming and J lost 8 bases; unmatched junction nucleotides: 13. This CDR3 region has 14 residues. The CDR3 coding sequence is TGTGCCAGCAAACTCGATTACACAGGGGCGGAAGCTTTCTTT. Amino acid sequence: CASKLDYTGAEAFF.

Many counts were recorded for this clone. This may stem from a read error, because a much larger clone lies one nucleotide away. Other DNA variants within this sample encode the same CDR3. This rearrangement joins TRBV20-1 to TRBJ2-1, with a possible D match to TRBD1 (6 bases). V was pared by 1 base and J by 6 bases, with 10 bases between. The CDR3 spans 13 residues. Per the germline V gene, CDR1 is DFQATT and CDR2 is SNEGSKA (reference sequence). CDR3 DNA sequence: TGCAGTGCTAGAGGGGGGCTGTCCAATGAGCAGTTCTTC. Its protein product is CSARGGLSNEQFF.

The J gene is TRBJ1-5, the V gene TRBV19; 7 nucleotides match TRBD1. Germline V gene lookup returns CDR1 LNHDA and CDR2 SQIVND (reference sequence). V trimming: 5 bases; J trimming: 11 bases; junction bases outside the gene matches: 18. The CDR3 contains 16 residues. This CDR3 reads CASSRSYRGMEQSQHF. Written as DNA, the CDR3 is TGTGCCAGTAGTCGTTCGTACAGGGGCATGGAGCAGTCCCAGCATTTT.

This clone is a singleton in its sample. V and J are TRBV20-1 and TRBJ2-7; D gene unclear. CDR1 is DFQATT and CDR2 is SNEGSKA in the germline V gene (reference sequence). CDR3 length equals 14 residues. V was clipped by 3 bases and J by 4 bases, with 16 bases between them. CDR3 in DNA: TGCAGTGCTAGGGCCTCGGGCGGTAGTTACGAGCAGTACTTC. It is translated as CSARASGGSYEQYF.

Only a few counts were recorded for this clone. The V and J genes are TRBV4-2 and TRBJ1-1; 9 nucleotides align to TRBD1. J was trimmed by 1 base and V by 4 bases; bases with no gene match: 16. The CDR3 contains 19 residues. The germline gives CDR1 LGHNA, CDR2 YNFKEQ. The CDR3 coding sequence is TGTGCCAGCAGCCCAATATTCCGAACAGGGGGCGCGGGGAACACTGAAGCTTTCTTT. Encoded protein: CASSPIFRTGGAGNTEAFF.

This clone was observed at least ten times. The chain links TRBV29-1 to TRBJ2-7, with D possibly being TRBD2 (7 bases). CDR1 is SQVTM and CDR2 is ANQGSEA in the germline V gene. The length of the CDR3 is 15 residues. Trimming removed 6 bases from V and 2 bases from J, with 20 bases in between. DNA for the CDR3: TGCAGCGTGAAACAGGGTGGAGGGGGGGCCTACGAGCAGTACTTC. Amino acids: CSVKQGGGGAYEQYF.

This clone was recorded many times. This rearrangement joins TRBV5-5 to TRBJ1-1; D ambiguous. Germline CDR1 is SGHKS and CDR2 is YYEKEE (reference sequence). This CDR3 has 15 residues. V was pared by 1 base and J by 0 bases, with 10 bases between. DNA of the CDR3: TGTGCCAGCAGCTTGTCTATGGCTATGAACACTGAAGCTTTCTTT. Its protein product is CASSLSMAMNTEAFF.

This clone has ten or more counts. The J gene is TRBJ2-3, the V gene TRBV27; maybe TRBD1 (6 bases). CDR1 is MNHEY, CDR2 SMNVEV, per germline (reference sequence). V lost 5 bases and J lost 0, with 12 bases in between. There are 15 residues in the CDR3. CDR3 sequence: CASSVLQGSTDTQYF. The CDR3 coding sequence is TGTGCCAGCAGTGTCCTACAGGGAAGCACAGATACGCAGTATTTT.

The CDR3 DNA reads as TGTGCCAGGTGTTCCCTGACAGGGGGCACCTCTGGAAACACCATATATTTT. It codes for CARCSLTGGTSGNTIYF. This chain links TRBV18 with TRBJ1-3; 10 bases are a match to TRBD1. Per germline, CDR1 KGHSH and CDR2 LQKENI. Losses at the gene ends were 9 bases for V and 0 bases for J; bases not matched to a gene: 11. CDR3 length equals 17 residues.

This clone showed up many times. The V call is TRBV6-4, the J call TRBJ2-1, with TRBD1 identical over 9 bases. The CDR3 totals 15 residues. The trim removed 5 bases at V and 2 bases at J, leaving 4 bases unmatched. The V gene's germline CDR1 is MRHNA and CDR2 SNTAGT. As DNA, the CDR3 is TGTGCCAGCAGTCGGGACAGGGACGCCTACAATGAGCAGTTCTTC. Translated: CASSRDRDAYNEQFF.

The sample holds many counts of this clone. V is TRBV20-1 and J is TRBJ1-4, with TRBD1 as a possible D gene (5 bases). The CDR3 runs to 14 residues. CDR1 and CDR2 (germline): DFQATT, SNEGSKA (reference sequence). Trimming stripped 3 bases from V and 0 bases from J, with 8 bases between. The CDR3 DNA sequence: TGCAGTGCTAGGACAGCTGCAACTAATGAAAAACTGTTTTTT. Its translation is CSARTAATNEKLFF.

About this clone itself: Being one base from a much bigger clone, this may be a read error. The rearrangement joins TRBV11-2 to TRBJ1-1; D is undetermined. Germline CDR1 is SGHAT and CDR2 is FQNNGV. CDR3 size: 13 residues. The chain's CDR3 is CASILVVNTEAFF. CDR3 bases: TGTGCCAGCATCTTAGTCGTGAACACTGAAGCTTTCTTT.

V usage is TRBV15 and J usage is TRBJ2-5; D may be TRBD2 (6 bases). The CDR3 has 15 residues. Germline lookup yields CDR1 LNHNV and CDR2 YYDKDF (reference sequence). Trimming took off 1 base at V and 1 base at J, with 10 bases between the two ends. CDR3 residues: CATSRGAGTQETQYF. CDR3 bases: TGTGCCACCAGCAGAGGGGCGGGAACCCAAGAGACCCAGTACTTC.

For this clone: This may be a read error: a much more frequent sequence differs by one nucleotide. Here the CDR3 omits its conserved ending phenylalanine or tryptophan, so a read error is the likely source. The limits of the CDR3 on the DNA are not certain, so only TCRdb's listed CDR3 is given. This sequence joins TRBV20-1 and TRBJ2-3; TRBD1, as called in the table, went unchecked against the DNA. CDR1 is DFQATT and CDR2 is SNEGSKA in the germline V gene (reference sequence). Including both end residues, the CDR3 is 14 amino acids long. CDR3 residues: CSSTSRPGTGCNLE.

The chain combines TRBV5-4 with TRBJ2-1; TRBD2 aligns across 11 bases. V trimming: 3 bases; J trimming: 5 bases; junction bases outside the gene matches: 10. The CDR3 runs 17 residues. The V gene's germline CDR1 is SGHNT and CDR2 YYREEE (reference sequence). This CDR3 is CASSSTRTSGRNNEQFF. CDR3 DNA: TGTGCCAGCAGCTCGACCAGGACTAGCGGGCGAAACAATGAGCAGTTCTTC.

The rearrangement joins TRBV5-6 to TRBJ1-3, with 10 bases matching TRBD1. The ends lost 2 bases at V and 4 bases at J; junction bases unmatched: 6. In germline, CDR1 is SGHDT, CDR2 YYEEEE. The CDR3 spans 16 residues. CDR3 DNA: TGTGCCAGCAGCTTCAGGGACAGGGGCTCCGGAAACACCATATATTTT. Its translation: CASSFRDRGSGNTIYF.